The 5 T cell receptor beta chains in this list originate from one sample, sequenced in a study of blood T cell repertoires in COVID-19. Produced via immunoSEQ multiplex PCR; TCRdb's table is partial and in-frame only. The data show 250,000 or so clones, with roughly 89% seen just once and 0.94% held by the top ten. Sequencing was carried out using peripheral blood. These receptors all stem from a woman between 35 and 50 years old who had recovered from COVID-19.

The gene calls are TRBV18 and TRBJ2-5; the D gene is possibly TRBD1 (5 bases). The CDR3 length is 15 residues. Germline V lookup: CDR1 KGHSH, CDR2 LQKENI. Trimming left V 3 bases short and J 2 bases short, with 13 bases between. CDR3 nucleotide sequence: TGTGCCAGCTCACCTCGAACAGGTCTTCAAGAGACCCAGTACTTC. This encodes CASSPRTGLQETQYF.

This chain joins TRBV5-6 and TRBJ2-1; perhaps TRBD2 as D (6 bases). Deletions cut 1 base from V and 4 bases from J, with 9 bases between. CDR1 and CDR2 (germline): SGHDT, YYEEEE. The CDR3 spans 14 residues. CDR3 residues: CASSLPGVYNEQFF. The CDR3 coding sequence is TGTGCCAGCAGCTTGCCGGGAGTTTACAATGAGCAGTTCTTC. The full variable domain, its missing parts supplied by reference TRBV5-6 and TRBJ2-1, is DAGVTQSPTHLIKTRGQQVTLRCSPKSGHDTVSWYQQALGQGPQFIFQYYEEEERQRGNFPDRFSGHQFPNYSSELNVNALLLGDSALYLCASSLPGVYNEQFFGPGTRLTVL.

The CDR3 spells CASSIEAGLTSYEQYF. The CDR3 nucleotides read TGTGCCAGTAGTATAGAGGCGGGACTTACCTCCTACGAGCAGTACTTC. The rearrangement links TRBV19 to TRBJ2-7; D might be TRBD2 (6 bases). The ends were cut back, 0 bases at V and 0 bases at J, with 12 bases in the middle. Germline V gene data show CDR1 as LNHDA and CDR2 as SQIVND (reference sequence). The CDR3 contains 16 residues.

The chain has TRBV27 and TRBJ2-5; perhaps TRBD2 as D (6 bases). This CDR3 spans 14 amino acids. The germline V gene has CDR1 MNHEY and CDR2 SMNVEV (reference sequence). The germline V and J ends were trimmed by 5 bases and 5 bases, with 15 bases remaining between them. The CDR3 nucleotides read TGTGCCAGCAGTAGGTGGGAGGCCCGGGAGACCCAGTACTTC. Translating gives CASSRWEARETQYF.

As DNA, the CDR3 is TGTGCCACCAGTGCGCCTTCCGGGACAGGGAATAAAGGTGGTAGCACAGATACGCAGTATTTT. It translates to CATSAPSGTGNKGGSTDTQYF. This chain joins TRBV24-1 and TRBJ2-3; 9 bases fit TRBD1. V lost 5 bases and J lost 0; bases outside the gene matches: 20. Germline lookup yields CDR1 KGHDR and CDR2 SFDVKD. The CDR3 runs to 21 residues.